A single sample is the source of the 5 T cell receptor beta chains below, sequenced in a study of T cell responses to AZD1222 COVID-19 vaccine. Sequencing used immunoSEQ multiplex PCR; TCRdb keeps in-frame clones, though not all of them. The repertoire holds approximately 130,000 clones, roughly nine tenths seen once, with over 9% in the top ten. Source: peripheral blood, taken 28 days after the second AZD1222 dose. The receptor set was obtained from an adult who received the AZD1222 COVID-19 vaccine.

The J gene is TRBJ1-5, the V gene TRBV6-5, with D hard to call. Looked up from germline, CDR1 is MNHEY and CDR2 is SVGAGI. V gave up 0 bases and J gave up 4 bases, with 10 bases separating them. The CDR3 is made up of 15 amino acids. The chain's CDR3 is CASSYSMAENQPQHF. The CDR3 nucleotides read TGTGCCAGCAGTTACTCGATGGCAGAGAATCAGCCCCAGCATTTT.

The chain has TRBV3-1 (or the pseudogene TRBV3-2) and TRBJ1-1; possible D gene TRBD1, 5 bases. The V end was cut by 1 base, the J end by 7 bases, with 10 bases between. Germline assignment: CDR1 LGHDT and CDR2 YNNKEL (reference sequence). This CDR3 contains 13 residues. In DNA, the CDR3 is TGTGCCAGCAGCCAAGGGGTTAGGGGTGAAGCTTTCTTT. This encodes CASSQGVRGEAFF.

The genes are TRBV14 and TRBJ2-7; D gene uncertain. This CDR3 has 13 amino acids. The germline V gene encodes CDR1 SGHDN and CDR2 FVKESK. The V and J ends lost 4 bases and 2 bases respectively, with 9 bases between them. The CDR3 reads CASSLRSAYEQYF. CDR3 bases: TGTGCCAGCAGCCTTAGATCCGCCTACGAGCAGTACTTC.

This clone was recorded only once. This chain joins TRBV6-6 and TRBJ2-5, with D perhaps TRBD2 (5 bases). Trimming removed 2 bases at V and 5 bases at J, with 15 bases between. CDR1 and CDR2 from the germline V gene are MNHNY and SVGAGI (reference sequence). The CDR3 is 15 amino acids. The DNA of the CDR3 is TGTGCCAGCAGTTACCCCGGGGTGGATTCGGAGACCCAGTACTTC. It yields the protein CASSYPGVDSETQYF.

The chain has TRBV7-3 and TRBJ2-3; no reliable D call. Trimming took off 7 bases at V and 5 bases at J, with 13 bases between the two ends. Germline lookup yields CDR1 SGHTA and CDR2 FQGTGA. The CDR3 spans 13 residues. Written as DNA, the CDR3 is TGTGCCAGCACTCCGACGTCGGGAGATACGCAGTATTTT. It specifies CASTPTSGDTQYF.